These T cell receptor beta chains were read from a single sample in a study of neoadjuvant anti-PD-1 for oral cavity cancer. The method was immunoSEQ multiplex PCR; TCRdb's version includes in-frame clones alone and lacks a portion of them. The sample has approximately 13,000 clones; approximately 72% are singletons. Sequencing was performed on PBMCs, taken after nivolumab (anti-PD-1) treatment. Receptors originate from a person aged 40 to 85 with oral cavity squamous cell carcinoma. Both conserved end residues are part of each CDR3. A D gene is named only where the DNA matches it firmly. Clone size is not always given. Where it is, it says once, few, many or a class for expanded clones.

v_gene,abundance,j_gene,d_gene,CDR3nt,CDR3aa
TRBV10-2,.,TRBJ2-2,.,TGCGCCAGCGTAGCAGTGAACACCGGGGAGCTGTTTTTT,CASVAVNTGELFF
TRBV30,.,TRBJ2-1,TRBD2,TGTGCCTGGACCCAAAGGAGCGGGGGCTACAATGAGCAGTTCTTC,CAWTQRSGGYNEQFF
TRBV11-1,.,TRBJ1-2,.,TGTGCCAGCGCTACCACAGGGCGCTATGGCTACACCTTC,CASATTGRYGYTF
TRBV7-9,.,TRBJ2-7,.,TGTGCCAGCAGCTTATCGCTAGCGCACCGCTACGAGCAGTACTTC,CASSLSLAHRYEQYF
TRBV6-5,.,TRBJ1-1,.,TGTGCCAGCAGTACGGGACGGGCGAACACTGAAGCTTTCTTT,CASSTGRANTEAFF
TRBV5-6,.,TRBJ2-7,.,TGTGCCAGCAGCTTAGGGGGGGCTTCCTACGAGCAGTACTTC,CASSLGGASYEQYF
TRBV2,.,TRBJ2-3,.,TGTTCATGTGACAGGAACACAGATACGCAGTATTTT,CSCDRNTDTQYF
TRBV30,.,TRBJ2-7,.,TGTGCCTGGACCACACCGGGCCGCTACGAGCAGTACTTC,CAWTTPGRYEQYF
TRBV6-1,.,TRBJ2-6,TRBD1,TGTGCCAGCACTGAAAGGGACAGGGAACCCTCTGGGGCCAACGTCCTGACTTTC,CASTERDREPSGANVLTF
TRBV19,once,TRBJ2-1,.,TGTGCCAGTAGAGATCCGTTTTACAATGAGCAGTTCTTC,CASRDPFYNEQFF
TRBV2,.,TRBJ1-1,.,TGTGCCAGCACCAGGGAGTCGTTGGACACTGAAGCTTTCTTT,CASTRESLDTEAFF
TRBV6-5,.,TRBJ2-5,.,TGTGCCAGCAGTTACTCTGGCAGGAGAGAGACCCAGTACTTC,CASSYSGRRETQYF
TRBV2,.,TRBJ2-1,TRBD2,TGTGCCAGCAGACGTACTAGCGGGAGTTCAAATGAGCAGTTCTTC,CASRRTSGSSNEQFF
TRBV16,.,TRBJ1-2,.,TGTGCCAGCAGCCGGGCTCAGGACTATGGCTACACCTTC,CASSRAQDYGYTF
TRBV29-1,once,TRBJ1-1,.,TGCAGCCTCTGGACCGGGTCGAACACTGAAGCTTTCTTT,CSLWTGSNTEAFF
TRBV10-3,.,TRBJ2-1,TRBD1,TGTGCCATCAGTGTTCCAGGGGGTAAGAATGAGCAGTTCTTC,CAISVPGGKNEQFF
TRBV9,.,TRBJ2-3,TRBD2,TGTGCCAGCAGCGTAGGGGTCCTAGCGGGGGATACGCAGTATTTT,CASSVGVLAGDTQYF
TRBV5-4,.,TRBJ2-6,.,TGTGCCAGCAGCCCCGGGGGCCCCGGGGCCAACGTCCTGACTTTC,CASSPGGPGANVLTF
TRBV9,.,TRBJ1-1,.,TGTGCCAGCAGCGTAGGGGAGAACACTGAAGCTTTCTTT,CASSVGENTEAFF
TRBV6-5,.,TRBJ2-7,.,TGTGCCAGCAGATCGGGACAACTCTCCTACGAGCAGTACTTC,CASRSGQLSYEQYF
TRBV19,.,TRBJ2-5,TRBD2,TGTGCCAGTAGTCCCGCCCGGACTAGCGCGGGTAGGCGGGAGACCCAGTACTTC,CASSPARTSAGRRETQYF
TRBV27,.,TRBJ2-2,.,TGTGCCAGCAGTTTTTTTCGCGGAGACACCGGGGAGCTGTTTTTT,CASSFFRGDTGELFF
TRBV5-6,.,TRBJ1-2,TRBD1,TGTGCCAGCAGCTCTCCGGGACAGATTTTTTATGGCTACACCTTC,CASSSPGQIFYGYTF
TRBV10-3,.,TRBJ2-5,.,TGTGCCATCAGTGAGTGGCGGGGAGAAGAGACCCAGTACTTC,CAISEWRGEETQYF